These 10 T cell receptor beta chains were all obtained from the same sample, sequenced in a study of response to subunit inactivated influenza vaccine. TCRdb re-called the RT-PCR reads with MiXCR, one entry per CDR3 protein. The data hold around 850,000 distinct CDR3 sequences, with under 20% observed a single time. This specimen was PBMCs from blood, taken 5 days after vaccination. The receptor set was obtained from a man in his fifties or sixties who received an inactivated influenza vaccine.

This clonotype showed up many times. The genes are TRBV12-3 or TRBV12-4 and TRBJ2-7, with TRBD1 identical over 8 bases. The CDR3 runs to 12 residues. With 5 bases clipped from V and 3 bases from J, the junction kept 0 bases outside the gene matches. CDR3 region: CASSGQGYEQYF. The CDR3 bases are TGTGCCAGCAGTGGACAGGGCTACGAGCAGTACTTC.

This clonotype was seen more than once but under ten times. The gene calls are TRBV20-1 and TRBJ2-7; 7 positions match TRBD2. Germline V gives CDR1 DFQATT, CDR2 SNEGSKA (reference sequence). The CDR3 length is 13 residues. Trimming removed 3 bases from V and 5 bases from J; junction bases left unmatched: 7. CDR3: CSASLAGVDEQYF. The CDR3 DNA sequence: TGCAGTGCTAGCCTGGCGGGAGTAGACGAGCAGTACTTC.

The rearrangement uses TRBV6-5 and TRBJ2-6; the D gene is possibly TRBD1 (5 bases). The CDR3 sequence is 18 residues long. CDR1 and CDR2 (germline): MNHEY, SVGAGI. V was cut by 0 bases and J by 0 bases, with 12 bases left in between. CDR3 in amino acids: CASSYSTVINSGANVLTF. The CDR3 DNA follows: TGTGCCAGCAGTTACTCGACAGTAATTAACTCTGGGGCCAACGTCCTGACTTTC.

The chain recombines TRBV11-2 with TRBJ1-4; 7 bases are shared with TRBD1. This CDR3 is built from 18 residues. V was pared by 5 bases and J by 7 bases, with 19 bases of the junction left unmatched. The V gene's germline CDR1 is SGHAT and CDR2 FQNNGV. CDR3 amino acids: CASSERVPGQIWGEKLFF. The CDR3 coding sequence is TGTGCCAGCAGCGAACGAGTCCCGGGACAGATATGGGGTGAAAAACTGTTTTTT.

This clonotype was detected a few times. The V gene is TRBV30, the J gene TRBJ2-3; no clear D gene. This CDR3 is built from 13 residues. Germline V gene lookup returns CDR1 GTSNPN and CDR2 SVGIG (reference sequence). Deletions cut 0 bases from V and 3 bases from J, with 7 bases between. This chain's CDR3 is CAWSVWATDTQYF. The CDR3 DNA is TGTGCCTGGAGTGTATGGGCAACAGATACGCAGTATTTT.

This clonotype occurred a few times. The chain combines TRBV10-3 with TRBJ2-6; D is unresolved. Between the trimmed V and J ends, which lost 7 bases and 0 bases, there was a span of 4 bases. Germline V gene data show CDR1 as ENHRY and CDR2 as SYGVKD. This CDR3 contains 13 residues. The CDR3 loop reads CAIMNSGANVLTF. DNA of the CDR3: TGTGCCATCATGAACTCTGGGGCCAACGTCCTGACTTTC.

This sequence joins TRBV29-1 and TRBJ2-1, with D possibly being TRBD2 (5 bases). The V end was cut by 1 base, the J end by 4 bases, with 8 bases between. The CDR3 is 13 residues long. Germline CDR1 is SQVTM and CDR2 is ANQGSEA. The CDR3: CSVEVGAYNEQFF. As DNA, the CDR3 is TGCAGCGTTGAAGTGGGAGCTTACAATGAGCAGTTCTTC.

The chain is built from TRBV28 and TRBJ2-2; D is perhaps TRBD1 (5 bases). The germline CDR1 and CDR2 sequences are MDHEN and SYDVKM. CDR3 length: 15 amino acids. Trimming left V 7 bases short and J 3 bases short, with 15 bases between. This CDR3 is CASKPGLVHTGELFF. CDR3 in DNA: TGTGCCAGCAAACCAGGGCTGGTTCACACCGGGGAGCTGTTTTTT.

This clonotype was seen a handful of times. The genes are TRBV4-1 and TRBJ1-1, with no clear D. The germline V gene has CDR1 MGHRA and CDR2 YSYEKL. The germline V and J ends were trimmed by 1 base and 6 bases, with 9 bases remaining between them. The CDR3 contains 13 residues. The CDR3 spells CASSQAFRAEAFF. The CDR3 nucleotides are TGCGCCAGCAGCCAAGCCTTTAGGGCTGAAGCTTTCTTT.

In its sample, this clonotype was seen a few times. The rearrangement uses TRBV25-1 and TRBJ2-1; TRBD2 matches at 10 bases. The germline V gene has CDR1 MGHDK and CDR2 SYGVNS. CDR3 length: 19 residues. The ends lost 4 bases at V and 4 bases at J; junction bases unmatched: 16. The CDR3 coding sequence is TGTGCCAGCAGTGTCAAGGGTAGCGGGAGGACCGAACTTTACAATGAGCAGTTCTTC. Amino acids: CASSVKGSGRTELYNEQFF.